Following are 17 T cell receptor beta chains from one sample sequenced in a study of PD-1 blockade in classical Hodgkin lymphoma. Profiled with immunoSEQ multiplex PCR; TCRdb holds only in-frame clones, not every one. The table records about 22,000 clones, roughly 94% of them present only once. Regarding time point: newly diagnosed, previously untreated cHL patient sample. Sequenced: peripheral blood mononuclear cells (PBMCs). The receptors were gathered from a human donor with classical Hodgkin lymphoma.

V and J are TRBV7-8 and TRBJ2-7; D perhaps matches TRBD1 (5 bases). The germline V gene has CDR1 SGHVS and CDR2 FQNEAQ. The CDR3 consists of 15 residues. V shed 5 bases and J shed 0 bases, with 14 bases lying between them. The CDR3 reads CASSGDRWSSYEQYF. The CDR3, as DNA: TGTGCCAGCAGCGGTGACAGATGGAGCTCCTACGAGCAGTACTTC.

As for this clone: A junction end diverges from the germline sequence, so it may reflect a read error. This chain joins TRBV10-3 and TRBJ2-7; D uncertain. CDR1 and CDR2 from the germline V gene are ENHRY and SYGVKD. The CDR3 sequence is 12 residues long. The CDR3, as DNA: TGTGCCAGCAGTGATTTGGGGTACGAGCAGTACTTC. It translates to CASSDLGYEQYF.

This sequence joins TRBV10-3 and TRBJ2-1; 9 bases are a match to TRBD1. Germline V gene sequence: CDR1 ENHRY, CDR2 SYGVKD. This CDR3 has 13 residues. Trimming cost V 6 bases and J 8 bases; bases outside gene matches: 5. CDR3 nucleotides: TGTGCCATCAGGGGACAGGGTCTCGATGAGCAGTTCTTC. This translates into CAIRGQGLDEQFF.

The CDR3 spells CAWSKGRDQPQHF. As DNA, the CDR3 is TGTGCCTGGAGTAAGGGTAGAGATCAGCCCCAGCATTTT. This chain connects TRBV30 to TRBJ1-5; no clear D. In germline, CDR1 is GTSNPN, CDR2 SVGIG (reference sequence). The CDR3 totals 13 residues. V was pared by 2 bases and J by 5 bases, with 10 bases between.

The chain is built from TRBV29-1 and TRBJ2-2; maybe TRBD2 (6 bases). This CDR3 is built from 15 residues. V gave up 4 bases and J gave up 1 base, with 13 bases separating them. CDR1 is SQVTM, CDR2 ANQGSEA, per germline. The DNA for the CDR3 is TGCAGCGTTGGGACCCCGGGAGTGAACACCGGGGAGCTGTTTTTT. Translated: CSVGTPGVNTGELFF.

This clone showed up just a few times. V is TRBV6-5 and J is TRBJ1-6, with 8 positions matching TRBD1. Germline CDR1 and CDR2: MNHEY and SVGAGI. Trimming at V came to 5 bases and at J to 7 bases, leaving 4 bases not matched to a gene. There are 14 residues in the CDR3. CDR3 nucleotides: TGTGCCAGCAGTCCGGACAGGGAGAATTCACCCCTCCACTTT. This translates into CASSPDRENSPLHF.

V is TRBV9 and J is TRBJ2-2; 10 nucleotides align to TRBD1. V gave up 0 bases and J gave up 5 bases; unmatched junction bases: 4. CDR1 and CDR2 (germline): SGDLS, YYNGEE. CDR3 length equals 16 residues. The CDR3 nucleotides are TGTGCCAGCAGCGTAGGGACAGGGGGTAGGACCGGGGAGCTGTTTTTT. It yields the protein CASSVGTGGRTGELFF.

This clone was counted once. The rearrangement links TRBV12-5 to TRBJ2-5; no clear D. Germline V gives CDR1 LGHNT, CDR2 FRNRAP. V shed 6 bases and J shed 5 bases, with 10 bases lying between them. The CDR3 contains 12 residues. CDR3 sequence (DNA): TGTGCTAGTGGCCCTACCTGGGAGACCCAGTACTTC. Its translation: CASGPTWETQYF.

V and J are TRBV5-1 and TRBJ1-4, with TRBD1 as a possible D gene (5 bases). The CDR3 covers 17 residues. Per the germline V gene, CDR1 is SGHRS and CDR2 is YFSETQ. V was pared by 2 bases and J by 0 bases, with 14 bases between. The CDR3 DNA is TGCGCCAGCAGCTTAGGGGCCCCGCGGACAACTAATGAAAAACTGTTTTTT. Translated: CASSLGAPRTTNEKLFF. The whole variable domain, filled in from reference TRBV5-1 and TRBJ1-4, reads KAGVTQTPRYLIKTRGQQVTLSCSPISGHRSVSWYQQTPGQGLQFLFEYFSETQRNKGNFPGRFSGRQFSNSRSEMNVSTLELGDSALYLCASSLGAPRTTNEKLFFGSGTQLSVL.

This rearrangement joins TRBV28 to TRBJ1-1; perhaps TRBD1 as D (5 bases). The V end lost 2 bases, the J end lost 5 bases, and 9 bases lay between the germline ends. The V gene's germline CDR1 is MDHEN and CDR2 SYDVKM. The CDR3 is 13 residues long. CDR3 residues: CASSLGARTEAFF. DNA for the CDR3: TGTGCCAGCAGTTTAGGGGCGCGGACTGAAGCTTTCTTT.

The chain joins TRBV10-3 to TRBJ1-3; D gene ambiguous. The CDR3 consists of 13 residues. Germline CDR1 and CDR2: ENHRY and SYGVKD. Trimming removed 6 bases at V and 2 bases at J, with 8 bases between. CDR3 bases: TGTGCCATCAGAGACATGGCTGGAAACACCATATATTTT. This translates into CAIRDMAGNTIYF.

The DNA of the CDR3 is TGTGCCAGCTCACCGGGTAATAGCAATCAGCCCCAGCATTTT. It translates to CASSPGNSNQPQHF. The gene calls are TRBV18 and TRBJ1-5; D gene uncertain. Deletions cut 3 bases from V and 0 bases from J, with 6 bases between. The CDR3 runs 14 residues. Germline CDR1 is KGHSH and CDR2 is LQKENI. The entire variable domain, with the rest obtained from reference TRBV18 and TRBJ1-5, is as follows: NAGVMQNPRHLVRRRGQEARLRCSPMKGHSHVYWYRQLPEEGLKFMVYLQKENIIDESGMPKERFSAEFPKEGPSILRIQQVVRGDSAAYFCASSPGNSNQPQHFGDGTRLSIL.

The chain joins TRBV7-2 to TRBJ2-7, with 7 bases lining up with TRBD1. Germline CDR1 SGHTA, CDR2 FQGNSA. This CDR3 has 12 residues. Unmatched junction bases numbered 2, after V lost 5 bases and J lost 4 bases. CDR3 loop: CASSGRGYEQYF. The DNA for the CDR3 is TGTGCCAGCAGCGGCAGGGGGTACGAGCAGTACTTC.

The chain carries TRBV19 and TRBJ1-1, with 9 bases fitting TRBD1. The length of the CDR3 is 15 residues. V shed 5 bases and J 4 bases; nucleotides not matched to a gene: 8. Germline V gene sequence: CDR1 LNHDA, CDR2 SQIVND (reference sequence). The CDR3 DNA follows: TGTGCCAGTAGTTCACCCTACAGGGGGCCCACTGAAGCTTTCTTT. It codes for CASSSPYRGPTEAFF.

The V and J genes are TRBV4-1 and TRBJ2-5; 13 bases map to TRBD2. CDR3 length equals 18 residues. Germline V gene lookup returns CDR1 MGHRA and CDR2 YSYEKL. V shed 3 bases, J shed 5 bases, and the junction held 12 bases outside the gene matches. This CDR3 is CASSHRPAGTSGEETQYF. CDR3 DNA: TGCGCCAGCAGCCACCGACCGGCCGGGACTAGCGGGGAGGAGACCCAGTACTTC.

The chain has TRBV5-1 and TRBJ1-2; D might be TRBD1 (6 bases). The CDR3 has 15 residues. With 4 bases removed from V and 7 bases from J, the gap between germline ends came to 20 bases. Germline V CDR1 and CDR2: SGHRS, YFSETQ. In nucleotides, the CDR3 is TGCGCCAGCAGCCTGACATTACAGGGTTTCTTTGGCTACACCTTC. Translation gives CASSLTLQGFFGYTF.

This chain uses TRBV5-8 with TRBJ1-3, with D maybe TRBD1 (6 bases). From germline, CDR1 is SGHTS and CDR2 YDEGEE. Trimming shortened V by 4 bases and J by 6 bases, and 17 bases separated the two germline ends. The CDR3 is 15 amino acids. The DNA for the CDR3 is TGTGCCAGCAGCCTCGAGTCCGGGACACCAAACACCATATATTTT. Translation gives CASSLESGTPNTIYF.